The subject of this entry is one T cell receptor beta chain. The data belong to a study of blood T cell repertoires in COVID-19. This table comes from immunoSEQ multiplex PCR, and its TCRdb copy is limited to in-frame clones, with some not included. The sample has about 240,000 clones; about 85% are singletons. V was trimmed by 1 base and J by 0 bases, leaving 13 bases between them. Germline loops: CDR1 LNHDA, CDR2 SQIVND (reference sequence). This CDR3 contains 17 residues. The sequence was obtained from a man aged 60 to 75 who had recovered from COVID-19. The chain joins TRBV19 to TRBJ1-5; tentative D call: TRBD1 (6 bases). Sequenced material: peripheral blood. The CDR3 region has the DNA TGTGCCAGTAGTATAGTAGGGACATCTTATAGCAATCAGCCCCAGCATTTT. It encodes CASSIVGTSYSNQPQHF.